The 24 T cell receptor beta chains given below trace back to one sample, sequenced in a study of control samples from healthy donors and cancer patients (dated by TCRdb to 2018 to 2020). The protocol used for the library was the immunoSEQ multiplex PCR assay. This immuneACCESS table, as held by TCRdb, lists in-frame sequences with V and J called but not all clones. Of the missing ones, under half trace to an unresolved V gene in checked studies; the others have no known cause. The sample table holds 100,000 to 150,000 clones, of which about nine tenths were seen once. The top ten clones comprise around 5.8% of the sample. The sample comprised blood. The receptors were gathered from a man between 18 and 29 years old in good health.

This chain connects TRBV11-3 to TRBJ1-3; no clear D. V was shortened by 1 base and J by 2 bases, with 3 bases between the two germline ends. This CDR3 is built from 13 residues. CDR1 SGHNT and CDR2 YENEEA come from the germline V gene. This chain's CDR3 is CASSLGTGNTIYF. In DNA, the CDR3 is TGTGCCAGCAGCTTAGGGACTGGAAACACCATATATTTT.

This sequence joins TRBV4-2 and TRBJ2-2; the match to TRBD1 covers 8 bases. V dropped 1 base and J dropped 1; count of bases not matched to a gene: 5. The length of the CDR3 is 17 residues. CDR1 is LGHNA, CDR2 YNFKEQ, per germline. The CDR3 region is CASSQVAGGMNTGELFF. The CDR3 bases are TGTGCCAGCAGCCAAGTGGCAGGGGGCATGAACACCGGGGAGCTGTTTTTT.

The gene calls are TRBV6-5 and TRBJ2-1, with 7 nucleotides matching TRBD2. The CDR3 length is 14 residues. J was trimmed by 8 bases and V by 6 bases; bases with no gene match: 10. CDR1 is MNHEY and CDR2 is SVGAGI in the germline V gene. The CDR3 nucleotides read TGTGCCAGCAGGAGGGACCCTGGGGGGGATGAGCAGTTCTTC. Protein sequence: CASRRDPGGDEQFF.

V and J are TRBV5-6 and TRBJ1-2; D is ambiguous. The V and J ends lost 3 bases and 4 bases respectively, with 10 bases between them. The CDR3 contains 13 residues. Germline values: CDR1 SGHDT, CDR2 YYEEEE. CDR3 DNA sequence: TGTGCCAGCAGCTCGACCTGGGGCTATGGCTACACCTTC. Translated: CASSSTWGYGYTF.

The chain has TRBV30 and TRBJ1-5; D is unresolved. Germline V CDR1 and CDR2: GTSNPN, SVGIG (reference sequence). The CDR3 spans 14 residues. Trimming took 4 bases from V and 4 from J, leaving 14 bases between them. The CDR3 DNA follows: TGTGCCTGGACCGGGGAGGGCTCAAATCAGCCCCAGCATTTT. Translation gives CAWTGEGSNQPQHF. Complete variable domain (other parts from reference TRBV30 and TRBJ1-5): SQTIHQWPATLVQPVGSPLSLECTVEGTSNPNLYWYRQAAGRGLQLLFYSVGIGQISSEVPQNLSASRPQDRQFILSSKKLLLSDSGFYLCAWTGEGSNQPQHFGDGTRLSIL.

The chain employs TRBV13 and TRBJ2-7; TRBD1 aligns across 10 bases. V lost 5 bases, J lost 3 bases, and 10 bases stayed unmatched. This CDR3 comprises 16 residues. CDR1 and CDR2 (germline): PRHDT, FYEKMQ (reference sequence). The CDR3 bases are TGTGCCAGCAGCGGCATAGGGACAGGGGAAGTCTACGAGCAGTACTTC. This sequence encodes CASSGIGTGEVYEQYF.

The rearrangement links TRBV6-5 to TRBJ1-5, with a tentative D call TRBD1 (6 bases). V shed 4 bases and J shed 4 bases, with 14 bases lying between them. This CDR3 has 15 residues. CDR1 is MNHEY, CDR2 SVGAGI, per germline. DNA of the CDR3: TGTGCCAGCAGTTCTTACCGGACAGAGAATCAGCCCCAGCATTTT. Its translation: CASSSYRTENQPQHF.

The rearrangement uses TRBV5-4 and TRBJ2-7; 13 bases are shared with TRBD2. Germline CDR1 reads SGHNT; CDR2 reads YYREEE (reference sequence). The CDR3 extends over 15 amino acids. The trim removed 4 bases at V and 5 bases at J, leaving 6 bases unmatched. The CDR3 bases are TGTGCCAGCAGCCCGGGACTAGCGGGGAGGAACGAGCAGTACTTC. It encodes CASSPGLAGRNEQYF. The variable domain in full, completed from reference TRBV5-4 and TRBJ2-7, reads ETGVTQSPTHLIKTRGQQVTLRCSSQSGHNTVSWYQQALGQGPQFIFQYYREEENGRGNFPPRFSGLQFPNYSSELNVNALELDDSALYLCASSPGLAGRNEQYFGPGTRLTVT.

In DNA form, the CDR3 reads TGTGCCACCCGGCCCTCCGGGGAGAGTTCACCCCTCCACTTT. It is translated as CATRPSGESSPLHF. V is TRBV6-5 and J is TRBJ1-6; no firm D call. The CDR3 runs to 14 residues. V was shortened by 10 bases and J by 9 bases, with 19 bases between the two germline ends. Germline V gene sequence: CDR1 MNHEY, CDR2 SVGAGI.

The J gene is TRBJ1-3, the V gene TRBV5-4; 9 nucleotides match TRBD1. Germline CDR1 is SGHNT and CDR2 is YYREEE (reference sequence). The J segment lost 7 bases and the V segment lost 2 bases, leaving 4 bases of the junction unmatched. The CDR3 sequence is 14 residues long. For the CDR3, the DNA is TGTGCCAGCAGCTTAGGGACAGGGCGGAACACCATATATTTT. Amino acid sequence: CASSLGTGRNTIYF.

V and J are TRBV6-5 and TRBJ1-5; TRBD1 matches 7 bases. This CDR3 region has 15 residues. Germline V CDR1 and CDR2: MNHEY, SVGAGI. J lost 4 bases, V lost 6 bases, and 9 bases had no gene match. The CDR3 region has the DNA TGTGCCAGCAGAAGTGAAAGGGGACAGAATCAGCCCCAGCATTTT. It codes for CASRSERGQNQPQHF.

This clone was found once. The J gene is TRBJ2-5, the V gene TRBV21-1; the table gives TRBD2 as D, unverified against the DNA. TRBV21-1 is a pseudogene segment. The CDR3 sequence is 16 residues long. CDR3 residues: CASSTIGGGYQETQYF. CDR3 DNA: TGTGCCAGCAGCACGATTGGCGGGGGGTACCAAGAGACCCAGTACTTC.

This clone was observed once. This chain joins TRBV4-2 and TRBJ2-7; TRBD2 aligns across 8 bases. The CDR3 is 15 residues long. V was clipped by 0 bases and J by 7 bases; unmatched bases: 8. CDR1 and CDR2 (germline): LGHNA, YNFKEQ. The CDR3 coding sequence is TGTGCCAGCAGCCAAGAGCGTCCGGGGGGGCGGGAGCAGTACTTC. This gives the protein CASSQERPGGREQYF.

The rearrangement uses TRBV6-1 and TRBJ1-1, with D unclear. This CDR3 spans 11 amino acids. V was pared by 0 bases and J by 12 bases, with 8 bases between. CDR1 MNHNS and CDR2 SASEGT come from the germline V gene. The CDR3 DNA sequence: TGTGCCAGCAGTGAAGCCGGGGAGACTTTCTTT. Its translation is CASSEAGETFF.

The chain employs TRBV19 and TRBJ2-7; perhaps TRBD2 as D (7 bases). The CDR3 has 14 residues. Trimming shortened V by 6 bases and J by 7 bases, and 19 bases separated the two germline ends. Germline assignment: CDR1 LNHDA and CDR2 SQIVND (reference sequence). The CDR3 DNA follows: TGTGCCAGTAGCGTACAGGGAGGGACCGGTGAGCAGTACTTC. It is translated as CASSVQGGTGEQYF. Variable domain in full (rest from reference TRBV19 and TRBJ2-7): DGGITQSPKYLFRKEGQNVTLSCEQNLNHDAMYWYRQDPGQGLRLIYYSQIVNDFQKGDIAEGYSVSREKKESFPLTVTSAQKNPTAFYLCASSVQGGTGEQYFGPGTRLTVT.

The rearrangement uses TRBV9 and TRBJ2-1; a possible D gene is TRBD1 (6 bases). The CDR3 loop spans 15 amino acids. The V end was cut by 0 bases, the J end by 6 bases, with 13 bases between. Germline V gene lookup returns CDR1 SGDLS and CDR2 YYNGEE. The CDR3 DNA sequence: TGTGCCAGCAGCGTAGGGGCACGACAGGCCAATGAGCAGTTCTTC. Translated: CASSVGARQANEQFF.

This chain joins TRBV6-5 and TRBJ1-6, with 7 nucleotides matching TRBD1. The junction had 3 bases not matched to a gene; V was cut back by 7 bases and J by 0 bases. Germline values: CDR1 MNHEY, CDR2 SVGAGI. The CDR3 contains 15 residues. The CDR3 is CASKTGPSYNSPLHF. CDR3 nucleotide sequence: TGTGCCAGCAAGACAGGGCCCTCCTATAATTCACCCCTCCACTTT.

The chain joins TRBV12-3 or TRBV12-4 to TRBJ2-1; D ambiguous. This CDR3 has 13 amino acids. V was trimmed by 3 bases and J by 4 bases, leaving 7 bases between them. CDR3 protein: CASSLQLYNEQFF. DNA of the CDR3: TGTGCCAGCAGTTTGCAGCTGTACAATGAGCAGTTCTTC.

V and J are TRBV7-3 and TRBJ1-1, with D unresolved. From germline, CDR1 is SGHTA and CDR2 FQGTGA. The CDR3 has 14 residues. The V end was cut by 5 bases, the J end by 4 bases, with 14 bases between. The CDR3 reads CASSPGGPGTEAFF. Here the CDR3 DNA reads TGTGCCAGCAGCCCCGGAGGGCCCGGCACTGAAGCTTTCTTT.

Here the CDR3 reads CASSTSGGENTGELFF. The CDR3 DNA reads TGTGCCAGCTCAACTAGCGGGGGAGAGAACACCGGGGAGCTGTTTTTT. This chain connects TRBV18 to TRBJ2-2, with 11 bases that match TRBD2. This CDR3 is built from 16 residues. CDR1 KGHSH and CDR2 LQKENI come from the germline V gene. V shed 5 bases, J shed 1 base, and the junction held 3 bases outside the gene matches.

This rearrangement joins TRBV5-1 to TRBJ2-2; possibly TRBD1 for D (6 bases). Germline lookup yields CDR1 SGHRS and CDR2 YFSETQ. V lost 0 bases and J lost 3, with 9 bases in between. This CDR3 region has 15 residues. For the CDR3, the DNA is TGCGCCAGCAGCTTGGTGGCAGGGGACACCGGGGAGCTGTTTTTT. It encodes CASSLVAGDTGELFF.

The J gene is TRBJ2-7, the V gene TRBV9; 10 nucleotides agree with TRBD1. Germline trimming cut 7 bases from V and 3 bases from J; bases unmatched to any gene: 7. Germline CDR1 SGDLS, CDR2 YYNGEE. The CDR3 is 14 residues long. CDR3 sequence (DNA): TGTGCCAGCTCGGGACAGGGGTGGTACTACGAGCAGTACTTC. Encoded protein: CASSGQGWYYEQYF.

The CDR3 spells CASSIWRGGLDTGELFF. The CDR3 DNA sequence: TGTGCCAGTAGTATATGGCGGGGGGGCCTCGACACCGGGGAGCTGTTTTTT. The chain has TRBV19 and TRBJ2-2; 9 nucleotides agree with TRBD2. The CDR3 runs to 17 residues. With 2 bases clipped from V and 3 bases from J, the junction kept 7 bases outside the gene matches. The germline V gene has CDR1 LNHDA and CDR2 SQIVND (reference sequence).

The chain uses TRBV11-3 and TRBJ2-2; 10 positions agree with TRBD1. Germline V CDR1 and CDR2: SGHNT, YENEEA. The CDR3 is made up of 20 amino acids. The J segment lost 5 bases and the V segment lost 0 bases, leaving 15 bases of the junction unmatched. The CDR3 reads CASSLDGRLDRGHWTGELFF. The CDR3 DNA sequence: TGTGCCAGCAGCTTAGATGGCCGCCTCGACAGGGGGCACTGGACCGGGGAGCTGTTTTTT.